The 32 T cell receptor beta chains listed next were all sequenced from one sample in a study of cytomegalovirus exposure and HLA in healthy donors. Use of 60 Vbeta and 13 Jbeta primers characterized the PCR. Clones were sequenced by immunoSEQ multiplex PCR, and TCRdb holds only the in-frame ones, with some missing. Of 150,000 to 200,000 clones listed, 80% were seen once; the top ten hold around 0.99%. Specimen: PBMCs. The source is a woman aged 40-49 years in good health and CMV-seronegative.

The chain has TRBV4-3 and TRBJ2-6; a weak D match, TRBD1 (6 bases). Germline loops: CDR1 LGHNA, CDR2 YSLEER. The CDR3 consists of 17 residues. Between the trimmed V and J ends, which lost 0 bases and 2 bases, there was a span of 11 bases. CDR3 sequence (DNA): TGCGCCAGCAGCCAAGATTTTTCAGGGGCTGGGGCCAACGTCCTGACTTTC. Protein product: CASSQDFSGAGANVLTF.

The rearrangement links TRBV29-1 to TRBJ1-1, with D possibly matching TRBD1 (5 bases). The germline gives CDR1 SQVTM, CDR2 ANQGSEA. V lost 5 bases, J lost 4 bases, and 14 bases lay in between. CDR3 length equals 13 residues. The CDR3: CSVSRQKGTEAFF. CDR3 in DNA: TGCAGCGTTTCGCGACAGAAAGGCACTGAAGCTTTCTTT.

The chain recombines TRBV30 with TRBJ1-2; tentative D call: TRBD1 (6 bases). CDR3 size: 12 residues. The V and J ends lost 1 base and 14 bases respectively, with 17 bases between them. The germline V gene has CDR1 GTSNPN and CDR2 SVGIG (reference sequence). The CDR3 DNA reads TGTGCCTGGAGTGGACAGGATGGGAGAGGGACCTTC. The encoded protein is CAWSGQDGRGTF.

This clone was recorded a few times. J is TRBJ2-1 and V is TRBV19; 10 nucleotides match TRBD2. J gave up 2 bases and V 8 bases, and 9 bases lay outside the gene matches. The CDR3 runs 16 residues. Germline-derived CDR1 and CDR2 are LNHDA and SQIVND (reference sequence). The CDR3 is CASLTSGKGAYNEQFF. The CDR3 region has the DNA TGTGCCAGTCTAACTAGCGGGAAGGGGGCCTACAATGAGCAGTTCTTC.

V is TRBV4-3 and J is TRBJ1-3, with 7 positions matching TRBD1. The V gene end was trimmed by 4 bases and the J gene end by 4 bases; junction bases not matched to a gene: 7. Looked up from germline, CDR1 is LGHNA and CDR2 is YSLEER. The CDR3 consists of 15 residues. CDR3 nucleotide sequence: TGCGCCAGCAGCCCTTTGACAGGGCCAGGAAACACCATATATTTT. Protein sequence: CASSPLTGPGNTIYF.

This chain joins TRBV7-2 and TRBJ1-3; D is possibly TRBD1 (6 bases). CDR1 and CDR2 from the germline V gene are SGHTA and FQGNSA. The CDR3 has 15 residues. The ends were cut back, 1 base at V and 2 bases at J, with 9 bases in the middle. The CDR3 DNA is TGTGCCAGCAGCTTAGGACAGGCAGCTGGAAACACCATATATTTT. Translating it yields CASSLGQAAGNTIYF.

The chain recombines TRBV4-3 with TRBJ1-2; D is uncertain. V gave up 2 bases and J gave up 3 bases, with 10 bases separating them. This CDR3 region has 14 residues. Per the germline V gene, CDR1 is LGHNA and CDR2 is YSLEER. Written as DNA, the CDR3 is TGCGCCAGCAGCCAACAAAGTGGGCACTATGGCTACACCTTC. Its protein is CASSQQSGHYGYTF.

The chain uses TRBV9 and TRBJ1-2; D unclear. From germline, CDR1 is SGDLS and CDR2 YYNGEE. The V gene lost 2 bases and the J gene lost 6 bases, with 8 bases spanning the gap. The CDR3 is made up of 12 amino acids. CDR3 DNA: TGTGCCAGCAGCGTCCGAGGCGATGGCTACACCTTC. Translation: CASSVRGDGYTF. The whole variable domain, filled in from reference TRBV9 and TRBJ1-2, reads DSGVTQTPKHLITATGQRVTLRCSPRSGDLSVYWYQQSLDQGLQFLIQYYNGEERAKGNILERFSAQQFPDLHSELNLSSLELGDSALYFCASSVRGDGYTFGSGTRLTVV.

The V gene is TRBV7-2, the J gene TRBJ1-3; D is undetermined. Trimming left V 0 bases short and J 0 bases short, with 6 bases between. CDR1 is SGHTA, CDR2 FQGNSA, per germline. The CDR3 length is 15 residues. As DNA, the CDR3 is TGTGCCAGCAGCTTAGCGGGCCTCTCTGGAAACACCATATATTTT. Its protein product is CASSLAGLSGNTIYF.

The V call is TRBV19, the J call TRBJ1-1, with 8 bases lining up with TRBD1. J lost 6 bases, V lost 3 bases, and 3 bases had no gene match. The length of the CDR3 is 13 residues. Germline CDR1 is LNHDA and CDR2 is SQIVND (reference sequence). The CDR3 spells CASSIRTGPEAFF. The CDR3, as DNA: TGTGCCAGTAGTATTAGGACAGGGCCTGAAGCTTTCTTT.

The rearrangement links TRBV7-2 to TRBJ1-1; D gene unclear. Per the germline V gene, CDR1 is SGHTA and CDR2 is FQGNSA. V was pared by 5 bases and J by 8 bases, with 12 bases between. This CDR3 is built from 12 residues. The CDR3 is CASSQRGTEAFF. CDR3 nucleotides: TGTGCCAGCAGCCAACGGGGTACGGAAGCTTTCTTT. Full variable domain (outside the CDR3, taken from reference TRBV7-2 and TRBJ1-1): GAGVSQSPSNKVTEKGKDVELRCDPISGHTALYWYRQSLGQGLEFLIYFQGNSAPDKSGLPSDRFSAERTGGSVSTLTIQRTQQEDSAVYLCASSQRGTEAFFGQGTRLTVV.

The chain joins TRBV2 to TRBJ1-4; TRBD1 might be the D (5 bases). Germline V gene sequence: CDR1 SNHLY, CDR2 FYNNEI. Trimming took 0 bases from V and 6 from J, leaving 17 bases between them. The CDR3 loop spans 17 amino acids. The CDR3 nucleotides read TGTGCCAGCAGTGAAGCGCTTCTCCAGGGTAGGGATGAAAAACTGTTTTTT. Encoded protein: CASSEALLQGRDEKLFF.

This clone was found once. The chain combines TRBV4-3 with TRBJ2-5, with D possibly matching TRBD1 (5 bases). Trimming pared 0 bases from V and 0 bases from J, leaving 23 bases between. This CDR3 contains 20 residues. Germline CDR1 reads LGHNA; CDR2 reads YSLEER. Here the CDR3 DNA reads TGCGCCAGCAGCCAAGATTGGGCGGTGATAGATCAGGGTTACCAAGAGACCCAGTACTTC. It encodes CASSQDWAVIDQGYQETQYF.

Concerning this clone itself: Other DNA variants within this sample encode the same CDR3. The chain carries TRBV5-4 and TRBJ2-7; 7 bases match TRBD1. The junction had 2 bases not matched to a gene; V was cut back by 2 bases and J by 3 bases. The germline V gene has CDR1 SGHNT and CDR2 YYREEE (reference sequence). The CDR3 loop spans 13 amino acids. CDR3 region: CASSFSGGYEQYF. The DNA for the CDR3 is TGTGCCAGCAGCTTTTCAGGGGGCTACGAGCAGTACTTC. The variable domain in full, with the rest retrieved from reference TRBV5-4 and TRBJ2-7, is ETGVTQSPTHLIKTRGQQVTLRCSSQSGHNTVSWYQQALGQGPQFIFQYYREEENGRGNFPPRFSGLQFPNYSSELNVNALELDDSALYLCASSFSGGYEQYFGPGTRLTVT.

This clone has a single count. The chain joins TRBV2 to TRBJ2-5; TRBD1 is a possible D gene (5 bases). Germline V gene sequence: CDR1 SNHLY, CDR2 FYNNEI. Trimming removed 7 bases from V and 5 bases from J, with 14 bases in between. The CDR3 runs 13 residues. The CDR3 loop reads CASTSDQGETQYF. The CDR3 DNA follows: TGTGCCAGCACAAGTGACCAGGGTGAGACCCAGTACTTC.

Only a few counts were recorded for this clone. This sequence joins TRBV19 and TRBJ2-7, with 11 bases fitting TRBD2. Germline V gives CDR1 LNHDA, CDR2 SQIVND (reference sequence). CDR3 length: 15 amino acids. Trimming at V came to 4 bases and at J to 6 bases, leaving 8 bases not matched to a gene. The CDR3 protein is CASSTTSGRDSEQYF. Here the CDR3 DNA reads TGTGCCAGTAGTACAACTAGCGGGAGAGACAGCGAGCAGTACTTC.

The J gene is TRBJ2-7, the V gene TRBV5-8; a possible D gene is TRBD1 (5 bases). CDR1 SGHTS and CDR2 YDEGEE come from the germline V gene. This CDR3 region has 15 residues. V was pared by 4 bases and J by 7 bases, with 21 bases between. The CDR3 DNA reads TGTGCCAGCAGCGTTGAGGCGCAGGGCGCTTTGGAGCAGTACTTC. It is translated as CASSVEAQGALEQYF.

The gene calls are TRBV11-2 and TRBJ2-5; D ambiguous. Germline V gene data show CDR1 as SGHAT and CDR2 as FQNNGV. The V end was cut by 5 bases, the J end by 3 bases, with 16 bases between. This CDR3 contains 15 residues. The CDR3: CASSPNFAREETQYF. CDR3 DNA sequence: TGTGCCAGCAGCCCAAACTTTGCACGAGAAGAGACCCAGTACTTC.

In this sample, this clone turned up a few times. The chain combines TRBV7-9 with TRBJ1-4; no firm D call. The CDR3 totals 16 residues. Germline-derived CDR1 and CDR2 are SEHNR and FQNEAQ (reference sequence). Trimming took off 6 bases at V and 3 bases at J, with 17 bases between the two ends. CDR3 sequence (DNA): TGTGCCAGCAGATCTACTAACCCCGGGGCTAATGAAAAACTGTTTTTT. This translates into CASRSTNPGANEKLFF. Full variable domain (remainder filled in from reference TRBV7-9 and TRBJ1-4): DTGVSQNPRHKITKRGQNVTFRCDPISEHNRLYWYRQTLGQGPEFLTYFQNEAQLEKSRLLSDRFSAERPKGSFSTLEIQRTEQGDSAMYLCASRSTNPGANEKLFFGSGTQLSVL.

Note on this clone: An end of the junction differs from the germline gene, which may be a read error. This chain links TRBV7-9 with TRBJ2-1, with 7 bases lining up with TRBD1. The CDR3 has 16 residues. CDR1 and CDR2 (germline): SEHNR, FQNEAQ (reference sequence). CDR3 nucleotide sequence: TGTTCCAGCAGCCGAGGGGGCCCGACATCCTACAATGAGCAGTTCTTC. This translates into CSSSRGGPTSYNEQFF. The full variable domain, in which reference TRBV7-9 and TRBJ2-1 provide the parts outside the CDR3, is DTGVSQNPRHKITKRGQNVTFRCDPISEHNRLYWYRQTLGQGPEFLTYFQNEAQLEKSRLLSDRFSAERPKGSFSTLEIQRTEQGDSAMYLCSSSRGGPTSYNEQFFGPGTRLTVL.

The chain links TRBV7-8 to TRBJ1-4; D remains ambiguous. Germline CDR1 is SGHVS and CDR2 is FQNEAQ. CDR3 size: 15 residues. V lost 1 base, J lost 1 base, and 7 bases lay in between. CDR3 sequence: CASSLVVGTNEKLFF. The CDR3 coding sequence is TGTGCCAGCAGCTTAGTGGTCGGAACTAATGAAAAACTGTTTTTT.

V and J are TRBV6-1 and TRBJ1-2, with D tentatively TRBD1 (6 bases). CDR3 size: 14 residues. The germline gives CDR1 MNHNS, CDR2 SASEGT. The V and J ends lost 7 bases and 8 bases respectively, with 20 bases between them. The CDR3 sequence: CASTLPSQGYGYTF. DNA of the CDR3: TGTGCCAGCACCCTACCCAGTCAGGGGTACGGCTACACCTTC.

The chain joins TRBV7-2 to TRBJ2-3; 11 bases line up with TRBD2. Trimming removed 3 bases from V and 1 base from J; junction bases left unmatched: 3. This CDR3 is built from 16 residues. CDR1 SGHTA and CDR2 FQGNSA come from the germline V gene. The CDR3 region is CASSFSGRARTDTQYF. CDR3 DNA sequence: TGTGCCAGCAGCTTTAGCGGGAGGGCCCGCACAGATACGCAGTATTTT.

The chain links TRBV27 to TRBJ1-4; D not resolved. Trimming left V 6 bases short and J 8 bases short, with 19 bases between. The CDR3 sequence is 15 residues long. Germline V CDR1 and CDR2: MNHEY, SMNVEV (reference sequence). For the CDR3, the DNA is TGTGCCAGCAGCCGAGTCGGAGGAGAAACCGAAAAACTGTTTTTT. It translates to CASSRVGGETEKLFF. The full variable domain, completed using reference TRBV27 and TRBJ1-4, is EAQVTQNPRYLITVTGKKLTVTCSQNMNHEYMSWYRQDPGLGLRQIYYSMNVEVTDKGDVPEGYKVSRKEKRNFPLILESPSPNQTSLYFCASSRVGGETEKLFFGSGTQLSVL.

This chain links TRBV5-4 with TRBJ1-2; TRBD1 matches 9 bases. The CDR3 runs to 15 residues. CDR1 and CDR2 (germline): SGHNT, YYREEE (reference sequence). J gave up 2 bases and V 4 bases, and 6 bases lay outside the gene matches. Here the CDR3 reads CASSTSGTGNYGYTF. As DNA, the CDR3 is TGTGCCAGCAGCACCAGCGGGACAGGGAACTATGGCTACACCTTC.

The J gene is TRBJ1-1, the V gene TRBV7-2; D gene unclear. There are 14 residues in the CDR3. Germline V lookup: CDR1 SGHTA, CDR2 FQGNSA. The germline V and J ends were trimmed by 7 bases and 4 bases, with 16 bases remaining between them. CDR3 sequence: CASTQTGEFTEAFF. CDR3 sequence (DNA): TGTGCCAGCACCCAAACCGGGGAGTTCACTGAAGCTTTCTTT.

V usage is TRBV5-4 and J usage is TRBJ2-5, with a possible D match to TRBD2 (6 bases). The CDR3 is 16 amino acids. V was pared by 0 bases and J by 4 bases, with 16 bases between. CDR1 and CDR2 from the germline V gene are SGHNT and YYREEE (reference sequence). This CDR3 reads CASSLGRDGWGETQYF. The CDR3 DNA is TGTGCCAGCAGCTTGGGGCGGGACGGATGGGGAGAGACCCAGTACTTC.

The chain couples TRBV18 to TRBJ2-7; TRBD2 matches 8 bases. The CDR3 is made up of 17 amino acids. The V and J ends lost 3 bases and 3 bases, in that order; junction bases with no gene match: 13. The germline V gene encodes CDR1 KGHSH and CDR2 LQKENI. As DNA, the CDR3 is TGTGCCAGCTCACCGTACCGATCGGCGGGAGGATTCTACGAGCAGTACTTC. Protein: CASSPYRSAGGFYEQYF.

The genes are TRBV5-1 and TRBJ2-2; perhaps TRBD2 as D (5 bases). The CDR3 has 15 amino acids. Germline CDR1 reads SGHRS; CDR2 reads YFSETQ. Trimming removed 7 bases at V and 4 bases at J, with 17 bases between. The CDR3 DNA sequence: TGCGCCAGCGGGCTCAGCCTAGCAGCCACCGGGGAGCTGTTTTTT. It translates to CASGLSLAATGELFF.

The chain uses TRBV5-4 and TRBJ1-2; the D gene is possibly TRBD1 (6 bases). V was cut by 0 bases and J by 6 bases, with 12 bases left in between. The CDR3 is made up of 14 amino acids. The germline CDR1 and CDR2 sequences are SGHNT and YYREEE (reference sequence). CDR3 sequence reads: CASSLAGGRDGYTF. DNA for the CDR3: TGTGCCAGCAGCTTGGCGGGGGGGCGGGATGGCTACACCTTC.

The chain combines TRBV5-4 with TRBJ2-1, with 8 bases identical to TRBD1. This CDR3 region has 16 residues. CDR1 and CDR2 from the germline V gene are SGHNT and YYREEE (reference sequence). V was clipped by 4 bases and J by 1 base; unmatched bases: 7. CDR3 DNA: TGTGCCAGCAGCGTTTCAGGGGGCGGATCCTACAATGAGCAGTTCTTC. Its translation is CASSVSGGGSYNEQFF.

V is TRBV29-1 and J is TRBJ1-1; 7 bases are shared with TRBD1. The CDR3 is made up of 15 amino acids. Unmatched junction bases numbered 12, after V lost 8 bases and J lost 0 bases. CDR1 and CDR2 from the germline V gene are SQVTM and ANQGSEA. The CDR3, as DNA: TGCAGCCAAAGATCTCTAGGGGGCATGAACACTGAAGCTTTCTTT. As protein: CSQRSLGGMNTEAFF. The full variable domain, in which reference TRBV29-1 and TRBJ1-1 provide the parts outside the CDR3, is SAVISQKPSRDICQRGTSLTIQCQVDSQVTMMFWYRQQPGQSLTLIATANQGSEATYESGFVIDKFPISRPNLTFSTLTVSNMSPEDSSIYLCSQRSLGGMNTEAFFGQGTRLTVV.